The entry below describes one T cell receptor beta chain. Sequencing was performed with immunoSEQ multiplex PCR; in TCRdb, only in-frame clones are kept and a portion is missing. The sample comprises around 150,000 clones, more than 65% of which are singletons, and 7.2% rests with the top ten. This CDR3 contains 17 residues. V trimming: 4 bases; J trimming: 3 bases; junction bases outside the gene matches: 11. Germline CDR1 is MGHRA and CDR2 is YSYEKL. These data belong to a study of blood T cell repertoires in COVID-19. For the study at large: COVID-19 samples, acute and convalescent, were from the United States, Italy and Spain. T cells, B-cell-depleted T cells, or PBMCs supplied cDNA or gDNA.

Sample: peripheral blood. This clonotype originated in a woman between 45 and 60 years old in a cohort sampled during active or convalescent COVID-19. J is TRBJ1-3 and V is TRBV4-1; 8 nucleotides line up with TRBD1. The CDR3 is CASSRPTDRDFGNTIYF. The DNA of the CDR3 is TGCGCCAGCAGCCGCCCCACGGACAGGGACTTTGGAAACACCATATATTTT.